Listed here are 7 T cell receptor beta chains from one sample, sequenced in a study of T cell responses to AZD1222 COVID-19 vaccine. Repertoires were generated with immunoSEQ multiplex PCR, while TCRdb's copy carries only in-frame clones and drops some. The sample includes over 100,000 clones, 84% of them seen just once. Sequenced material: peripheral blood, taken on day 0 of AZD1222 vaccination. Every receptor here comes from an adult in good health.

CDR3 residues: CASGPRVLGTQYF. The CDR3 coding sequence is TGTGCCAGCGGCCCCAGGGTTCTCGGGACCCAGTACTTC. The genes are TRBV21-1 and TRBJ2-5; the D call TRBD1 from the table was never checked on the DNA. TRBV21-1 is described as a pseudogene. CDR3 length equals 13 residues.

The table lists this clone with a count of one. The CDR3, as DNA: TGCGCCAGCAGCTTGGGGGTGAGCGGTTCCTACAATGAGCAGTTCTTC. It yields the protein CASSLGVSGSYNEQFF. V gene TRBV5-1 combines with J gene TRBJ2-1; the D gene is possibly TRBD2 (5 bases). V dropped 0 bases and J dropped 1 base, with 11 bases sitting between them. CDR1 is SGHRS and CDR2 is YFSETQ in the germline V gene. The CDR3 is 16 amino acids.

This clone has more than one count but fewer than ten. This rearrangement joins TRBV19 to TRBJ1-1, with a weak D call TRBD1 (5 bases). Germline V gene data show CDR1 as LNHDA and CDR2 as SQIVND (reference sequence). V lost 3 bases, J lost 0 bases, and 8 bases lay in between. The CDR3 runs 14 residues. This chain's CDR3 is CASSIPGMNTEAFF. CDR3 DNA sequence: TGTGCCAGTAGTATCCCAGGGATGAACACTGAAGCTTTCTTT.

This chain links TRBV30 with TRBJ1-6; the D is unclear. Deletions cut 0 bases from V and 10 bases from J, with 7 bases between. The CDR3 loop spans 12 amino acids. CDR1 GTSNPN and CDR2 SVGIG come from the germline V gene (reference sequence). The CDR3 loop reads CAWSVNGSPLHF. In nucleotides, the CDR3 is TGTGCCTGGAGTGTAAACGGCTCACCCCTCCACTTT.

Turning to this clone: The junction does not match germline at one end; this may be a read error. The CDR3 sequence is CASSLNSNQLQHF. The CDR3 region has the DNA TGTGCCAGCAGTTTGAATAGCAATCAGCTCCAGCATTTT. V and J are TRBV28 and TRBJ1-5; D is unresolved. CDR1 is MDHEN and CDR2 is SYDVKM in the germline V gene. The CDR3 length is 13 residues.

The chain employs TRBV5-1 and TRBJ1-1, with 8 nucleotides matching TRBD1. The ends lost 5 bases at V and 0 bases at J; junction bases unmatched: 15. CDR1 is SGHRS and CDR2 is YFSETQ in the germline V gene. The CDR3 totals 18 residues. The CDR3 loop reads CASSFDVATGGMNTEAFF. The CDR3 DNA reads as TGCGCCAGCAGTTTCGACGTTGCCACAGGGGGAATGAACACTGAAGCTTTCTTT.

The chain links TRBV28 to TRBJ1-5, with 9 bases matching TRBD1. This CDR3 spans 16 amino acids. Per germline, CDR1 MDHEN and CDR2 SYDVKM. The V segment lost 4 bases and the J segment 6 bases; nucleotides outside the gene matches: 10. The CDR3 sequence is CASSSRDREVSQPQHF. DNA for the CDR3: TGTGCCAGCAGTTCCCGGGACAGGGAAGTGAGTCAGCCCCAGCATTTT.